Sequencing of this T cell receptor (beta chain) was carried out in a study of cytomegalovirus exposure and HLA in healthy donors. Only in-frame clones appear in the TCRdb table, and some are missing; sequencing was by immunoSEQ multiplex PCR. The repertoire holds 40,000 to 60,000 clones, with about 94% as singletons. The germline V and J ends were trimmed by 4 bases and 5 bases, with 14 bases remaining between them. Germline CDR1 is LGHNA and CDR2 is YNFKEQ. The CDR3 covers 15 residues. The TCR was taken from a woman younger than 30 in good health and CMV-seropositive. The chain couples TRBV4-2 to TRBJ2-2; D might be TRBD2 (6 bases). Material for sequencing was PBMCs. CDR3 nucleotides: TGTGCCAGCAGCCCTTCCAATCTAGCGACCGGGGAGCTGTTTTTT. Protein sequence: CASSPSNLATGELFF.